The T cell receptor beta chain described here comes from a study of T cell responses to AZD1222 COVID-19 vaccine. Sequencing was performed with immunoSEQ multiplex PCR; in TCRdb, only in-frame clones are kept and a portion is missing. This table holds roughly 120,000 clones, approximately 84% found once. The trim removed 5 bases at V and 5 bases at J, leaving 7 bases unmatched. Germline CDR1 SGHVS, CDR2 FNYEAQ. CDR3 length equals 14 residues. The gene calls are TRBV7-6 and TRBJ2-7; TRBD2 agrees at 9 bases. The receptor's source is an adult in good health. The specimen comprised peripheral blood, sampled on day 0 of AZD1222 vaccination. This CDR3 is CASSPLASGNEQYF. DNA for the CDR3: TGTGCCAGCAGCCCTTTGGCTAGCGGGAACGAGCAGTACTTC.